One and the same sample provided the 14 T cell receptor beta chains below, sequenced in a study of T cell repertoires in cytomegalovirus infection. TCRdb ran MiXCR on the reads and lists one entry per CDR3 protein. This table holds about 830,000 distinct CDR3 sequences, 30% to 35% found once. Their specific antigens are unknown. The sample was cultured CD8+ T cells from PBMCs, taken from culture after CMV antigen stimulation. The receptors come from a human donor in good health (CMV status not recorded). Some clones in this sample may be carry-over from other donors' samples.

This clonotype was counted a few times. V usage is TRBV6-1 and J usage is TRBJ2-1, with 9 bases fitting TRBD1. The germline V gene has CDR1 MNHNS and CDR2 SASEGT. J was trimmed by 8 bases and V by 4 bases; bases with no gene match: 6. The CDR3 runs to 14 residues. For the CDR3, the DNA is TGTGCCAGCAGTGGGGGGGACAGGGACTATGAGCAGTTCTTC. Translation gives CASSGGDRDYEQFF.

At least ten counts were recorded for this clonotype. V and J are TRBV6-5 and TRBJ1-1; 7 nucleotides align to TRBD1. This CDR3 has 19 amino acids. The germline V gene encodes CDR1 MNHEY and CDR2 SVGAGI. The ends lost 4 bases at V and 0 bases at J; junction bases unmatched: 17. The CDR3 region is CASSCTGTDRLKMNTEAFF. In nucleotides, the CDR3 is TGTGCCAGCAGTTGTACCGGGACAGACCGACTTAAAATGAACACTGAAGCTTTCTTT.

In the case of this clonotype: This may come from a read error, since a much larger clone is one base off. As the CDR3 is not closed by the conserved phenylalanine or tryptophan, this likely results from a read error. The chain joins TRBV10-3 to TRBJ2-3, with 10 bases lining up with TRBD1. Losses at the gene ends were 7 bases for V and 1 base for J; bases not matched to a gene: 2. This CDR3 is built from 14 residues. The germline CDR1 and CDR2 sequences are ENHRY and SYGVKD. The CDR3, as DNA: TGTGCCATCACCGGGACAGGGGGCACAGATACGCAGTATTCT. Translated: CAITGTGGTDTQYS.

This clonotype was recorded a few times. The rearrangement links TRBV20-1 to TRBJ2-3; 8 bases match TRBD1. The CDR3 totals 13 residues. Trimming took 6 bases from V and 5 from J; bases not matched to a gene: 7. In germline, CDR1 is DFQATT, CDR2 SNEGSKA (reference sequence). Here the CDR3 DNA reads TGCAGTGCCCGGACAGGGACGGGAGATACGCAGTATTTT. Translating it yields CSARTGTGDTQYF.

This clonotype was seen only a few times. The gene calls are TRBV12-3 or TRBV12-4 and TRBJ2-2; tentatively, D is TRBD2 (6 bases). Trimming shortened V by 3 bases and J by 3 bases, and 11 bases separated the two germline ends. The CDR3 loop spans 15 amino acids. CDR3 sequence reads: CASSFSGVDTGELFF. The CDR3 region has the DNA TGTGCCAGCAGTTTTTCGGGGGTAGACACCGGGGAGCTGTTTTTT.

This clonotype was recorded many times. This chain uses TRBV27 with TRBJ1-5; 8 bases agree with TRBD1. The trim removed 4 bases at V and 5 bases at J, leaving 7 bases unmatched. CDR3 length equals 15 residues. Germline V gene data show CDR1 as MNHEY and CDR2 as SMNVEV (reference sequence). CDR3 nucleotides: TGTGCCAGCAGTTCCAGGACAGGGTTACATCAGCCCCAGCATTTT. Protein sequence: CASSSRTGLHQPQHF.

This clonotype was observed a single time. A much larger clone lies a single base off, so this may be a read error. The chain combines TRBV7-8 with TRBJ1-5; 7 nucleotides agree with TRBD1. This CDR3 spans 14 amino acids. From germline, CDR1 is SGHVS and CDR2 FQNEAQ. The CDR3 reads CASNLRRGQPPQHF. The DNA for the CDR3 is TGTGCCAGCAACTTAAGGAGGGGGCAACCGCCCCAGCATTTT.

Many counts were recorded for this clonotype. The DNA for the CDR3 is TGTGCCAGCAGCTTAATGCGGGGATATCGGAACACTGAAGCTTTCTTT. It specifies CASSLMRGYRNTEAFF. The chain couples TRBV7-8 to TRBJ1-1; D gene uncertain. V gave up 2 bases and J gave up 1 base, with 14 bases separating them. Germline V gene lookup returns CDR1 SGHVS and CDR2 FQNEAQ. The length of the CDR3 is 16 residues.

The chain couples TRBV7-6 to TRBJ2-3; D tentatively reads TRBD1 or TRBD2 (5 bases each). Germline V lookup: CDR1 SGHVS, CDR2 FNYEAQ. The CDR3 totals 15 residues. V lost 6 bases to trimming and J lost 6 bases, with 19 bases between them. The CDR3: CASRGRMTPWDTQYF. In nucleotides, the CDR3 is TGTGCCAGCAGGGGACGGATGACCCCATGGGATACGCAGTATTTT.

CDR3 region: CSGHASGIGSYNEQFF. The CDR3, as DNA: TGCAGTGGGCACGCTAGCGGGATAGGCTCCTACAATGAGCAGTTCTTC. The chain is built from TRBV20-1 and TRBJ2-1; 9 bases agree with TRBD2. The CDR3 extends over 16 amino acids. The V and J ends lost 7 bases and 0 bases, in that order; junction bases with no gene match: 10. Germline CDR1 is DFQATT and CDR2 is SNEGSKA (reference sequence).

CDR3 sequence reads: CASSPQGYIYNEQFF. In nucleotides, the CDR3 is TGTGCCAGCAGTCCACAGGGTTATATCTACAATGAGCAGTTCTTC. The rearrangement links TRBV27 to TRBJ2-1; the D gene is possibly TRBD1 (6 bases). The CDR3 loop spans 15 amino acids. Trimming left V 5 bases short and J 3 bases short, with 14 bases between. Germline CDR1 is MNHEY and CDR2 is SMNVEV (reference sequence).

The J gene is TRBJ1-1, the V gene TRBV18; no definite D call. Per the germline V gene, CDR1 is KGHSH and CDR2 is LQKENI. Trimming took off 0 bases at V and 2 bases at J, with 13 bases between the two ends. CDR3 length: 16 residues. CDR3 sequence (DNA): TGTGCCAGCTCACCACCCGACGGGCTGGAAAACACTGAAGCTTTCTTT. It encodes CASSPPDGLENTEAFF.

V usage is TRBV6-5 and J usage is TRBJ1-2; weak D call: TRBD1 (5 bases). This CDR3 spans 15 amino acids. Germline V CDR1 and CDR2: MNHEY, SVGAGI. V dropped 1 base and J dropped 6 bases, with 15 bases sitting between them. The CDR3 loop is CASSYFREGVDGYTF. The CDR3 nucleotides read TGTGCCAGCAGTTACTTCAGGGAAGGGGTTGATGGCTACACCTTC.

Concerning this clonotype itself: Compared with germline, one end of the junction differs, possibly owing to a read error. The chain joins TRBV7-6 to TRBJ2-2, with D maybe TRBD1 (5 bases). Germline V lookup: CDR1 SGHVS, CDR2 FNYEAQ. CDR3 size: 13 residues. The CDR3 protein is CVSSPRAIGELFF. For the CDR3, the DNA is TGTGTCAGCAGCCCCAGGGCAATCGGGGAGCTGTTTTTT.